This T cell receptor beta chain was recovered during a study of technical replicates of blood from a handful of donors. This clone occurred a few times. The CDR3 length is 15 residues. V lost 3 bases and J lost 3, with 15 bases in between. In germline, CDR1 is SGHNT, CDR2 YYREEE (reference sequence). Generated by immunoSEQ multiplex PCR, the TCRdb table keeps only in-frame clones and is missing some. The sample lists about 100,000 clones; 90% to 96% were seen once. This clonotype was sampled from a human donor in good health. The source material was T cells isolated from PBMCs. The chain joins TRBV5-4 to TRBJ1-1, with D hard to call. The DNA for the CDR3 is TGTGCCAGCAGCTCTACGCTACGACTTGACACTGAAGCTTTCTTT. It yields the protein CASSSTLRLDTEAFF.